This T cell receptor beta chain was retrieved from a study of technical replicates of blood from a handful of donors. Sequencing used immunoSEQ multiplex PCR; TCRdb keeps in-frame clones, though not all of them. The data show approximately 41,000 clones, approximately 96% seen once. Germline-derived CDR1 and CDR2 are KGHSH and LQKENI. The CDR3 loop spans 15 amino acids. Trimming removed 6 bases from V and 2 bases from J, with 16 bases in between. V is TRBV18 and J is TRBJ1-2, with D perhaps matching TRBD1 (6 bases). This clonotype was sampled from a human donor in good health. Source material: T cells isolated from PBMCs. CDR3 region: CASSPNQGSNYGYTF. DNA for the CDR3: TGTGCCAGCTCGCCTAATCAGGGGAGCAACTATGGCTACACCTTC.